The 24 T cell receptor beta chains listed next were all sequenced from one sample in a study of blood T cell repertoires in COVID-19. TCRdb's table, derived via immunoSEQ multiplex PCR, lists solely in-frame clones and lacks some. Of about 250,000 clones in the sample, about 80% were seen once. Sequences were obtained from peripheral blood. The origin of the receptors is a man aged 80 or over with acute or convalescent COVID-19.

A few counts support this clone. The CDR3: CASSLDLFAAGGQSGELFF. CDR3 coding DNA: TGTGCCAGCAGCTTGGACCTCTTTGCAGCGGGAGGCCAATCCGGGGAGCTGTTTTTT. The rearrangement links TRBV5-6 to TRBJ2-2, with 9 bases aligning to TRBD2. The CDR3 loop spans 19 amino acids. From germline, CDR1 is SGHDT and CDR2 YYEEEE. With V trimmed by 0 bases and J by 6 bases, 15 bases remained unmatched.

The V and J genes are TRBV19 and TRBJ1-5; D not resolved. The CDR3 sequence is 13 residues long. In germline, CDR1 is LNHDA, CDR2 SQIVND (reference sequence). V shed 1 base and J shed 8 bases, with 9 bases lying between them. The CDR3: CASSIVGGEPQHF. The CDR3 nucleotides read TGTGCCAGTAGTATAGTGGGAGGCGAGCCCCAGCATTTT.

This clone has just one count. V is TRBV5-5 and J is TRBJ2-3, with a possible D match to TRBD2 (5 bases). The germline V gene encodes CDR1 SGHKS and CDR2 YYEKEE (reference sequence). Trimming shortened V by 2 bases and J by 6 bases, and 10 bases separated the two germline ends. This CDR3 is 13 amino acids long. The CDR3 here is CASSLSGFDTQYF. The CDR3 bases are TGTGCCAGCAGCTTATCGGGGTTTGATACGCAGTATTTT.

In this sample, this clone turned up a few times. The V call is TRBV19, the J call TRBJ2-7, with 8 nucleotides matching TRBD1. CDR3 length: 15 residues. Per the germline V gene, CDR1 is LNHDA and CDR2 is SQIVND (reference sequence). The J segment lost 2 bases and the V segment lost 3 bases, leaving 6 bases of the junction unmatched. The CDR3 loop reads CASSMVGTGPYEQYF. CDR3 coding DNA: TGTGCCAGTAGTATGGTAGGGACAGGCCCCTACGAGCAGTACTTC.

This clone has only one observation. The CDR3 DNA is TGTGCCAGCAGCGTAGCCTCCGGGACAGGGGTCACTGAAGCTTTCTTT. Translating it yields CASSVASGTGVTEAFF. The genes are TRBV11-2 and TRBJ1-1, with 10 bases identical to TRBD1. V lost 5 bases to trimming and J lost 4 bases; unmatched junction nucleotides: 10. Germline V lookup: CDR1 SGHAT, CDR2 FQNNGV. The CDR3 consists of 16 residues.

This chain joins TRBV5-4 and TRBJ2-5; 14 positions agree with TRBD2. Trimming cost V 4 bases and J 3 bases; bases outside gene matches: 5. There are 16 residues in the CDR3. The V gene's germline CDR1 is SGHNT and CDR2 YYREEE (reference sequence). The CDR3 sequence is CASSPGGLAGEETQYF. The CDR3 DNA follows: TGTGCCAGCAGCCCCGGGGGACTAGCGGGAGAAGAGACCCAGTACTTC.

V is TRBV19 and J is TRBJ2-7, with a weak D call TRBD2 (5 bases). Trimming removed 4 bases from V and 0 bases from J, with 10 bases in between. Germline CDR1 LNHDA, CDR2 SQIVND (reference sequence). The length of the CDR3 is 14 residues. The CDR3 is CASSSGPSSYEQYF. CDR3 bases: TGTGCCAGTAGTAGCGGGCCAAGCTCCTACGAGCAGTACTTC.

This clone was observed a single time. This sequence joins TRBV9 and TRBJ1-6; the match to TRBD1 covers 8 bases. The CDR3 extends over 15 amino acids. Germline values: CDR1 SGDLS, CDR2 YYNGEE. The J segment lost 8 bases and the V segment lost 4 bases, leaving 8 bases of the junction unmatched. As DNA, the CDR3 is TGTGCCAGCAGCACCGCAGGGGGCAGGGATTCACCCCTCCACTTT. It is translated as CASSTAGGRDSPLHF.

The chain is built from TRBV28 and TRBJ1-6, with 7 nucleotides matching TRBD1. The J segment lost 0 bases and the V segment lost 7 bases, leaving 6 bases of the junction unmatched. Germline values: CDR1 MDHEN, CDR2 SYDVKM. This CDR3 spans 16 amino acids. The CDR3 DNA is TGTGCCAGCATTAGGGACAGAAGCTCCTATAATTCACCCCTCCACTTT. This codes for CASIRDRSSYNSPLHF.

The chain carries TRBV5-1 and TRBJ1-5; tentatively, D is TRBD1 (6 bases). The CDR3 runs 16 residues. Trimming left V 7 bases short and J 7 bases short, with 24 bases between. CDR1 and CDR2 from the germline V gene are SGHRS and YFSETQ. Written as DNA, the CDR3 is TGCGCCAGCTCCCCTGGAGGCCAGGGGTTGGGGCAGCCCCAGCATTTT. It encodes CASSPGGQGLGQPQHF. The complete variable domain, with remaining parts taken from reference TRBV5-1 and TRBJ1-5, reads KAGVTQTPRYLIKTRGQQVTLSCSPISGHRSVSWYQQTPGQGLQFLFEYFSETQRNKGNFPGRFSGRQFSNSRSEMNVSTLELGDSALYLCASSPGGQGLGQPQHFGDGTRLSIL.

The chain has TRBV27 and TRBJ2-6; weak D call: TRBD1 (6 bases). The CDR3 is 15 residues long. The V end was cut by 5 bases, the J end by 2 bases, with 10 bases between. The V gene's germline CDR1 is MNHEY and CDR2 SMNVEV (reference sequence). Written as DNA, the CDR3 is TGTGCCAGCAGTAACAGGGATACTGGGGCCAACGTCCTGACTTTC. Translation gives CASSNRDTGANVLTF.

This chain links TRBV27 with TRBJ1-1; unclear D gene. This CDR3 contains 14 residues. In germline, CDR1 is MNHEY, CDR2 SMNVEV (reference sequence). The V gene lost 3 bases and the J gene lost 1 base, with 9 bases spanning the gap. As DNA, the CDR3 is TGTGCCAGCAGTTTCCCTGGGCCGAACACTGAAGCTTTCTTT. Its protein product is CASSFPGPNTEAFF.

The chain is built from TRBV19 and TRBJ1-6, with TRBD1 matching 7 bases. Germline V gene lookup returns CDR1 LNHDA and CDR2 SQIVND (reference sequence). The CDR3 spans 18 residues. The junction had 11 bases not matched to a gene; V was cut back by 6 bases and J by 0 bases. The CDR3 is CASSPRKQGFSYNSPLHF. The CDR3 DNA reads as TGTGCCAGTAGCCCTCGGAAACAGGGGTTCTCCTATAATTCACCCCTCCACTTT.

A single count supports this clone. This sequence joins TRBV4-2 and TRBJ2-3; 7 nucleotides match TRBD1. This CDR3 contains 16 residues. J gave up 1 base and V 4 bases, and 8 bases lay outside the gene matches. Germline V gene lookup returns CDR1 LGHNA and CDR2 YNFKEQ. In DNA form, the CDR3 reads TGTGCCAGCAGCCTCCAAGGGGGCGGCGGCACAGATACGCAGTATTTT. The encoded protein is CASSLQGGGGTDTQYF.

V and J are TRBV18 and TRBJ1-2; unclear D gene. This CDR3 region has 13 residues. Germline V gives CDR1 KGHSH, CDR2 LQKENI. V was clipped by 3 bases and J by 5 bases, with 10 bases between them. CDR3 DNA: TGTGCCAGCTCACCGGTACGGGAGTATGGCTACACCTTC. The encoded protein is CASSPVREYGYTF. Full variable domain (remainder filled in from reference TRBV18 and TRBJ1-2): NAGVMQNPRHLVRRRGQEARLRCSPMKGHSHVYWYRQLPEEGLKFMVYLQKENIIDESGMPKERFSAEFPKEGPSILRIQQVVRGDSAAYFCASSPVREYGYTFGSGTRLTVV.

The chain combines TRBV27 with TRBJ1-4; D is possibly TRBD1 (5 bases). Trimming removed 7 bases from V and 8 bases from J, with 26 bases in between. The CDR3 runs 17 residues. Looked up from germline, CDR1 is MNHEY and CDR2 is SMNVEV (reference sequence). CDR3 residues: CASTFRLQGRGPEKLFF. CDR3 coding DNA: TGTGCCAGCACTTTTAGGTTGCAAGGGAGGGGCCCGGAAAAACTGTTTTTT.

CDR3 amino acids: CATSGTGSSYNEQFF. CDR3 sequence (DNA): TGTGCCACCAGTGGGACAGGGAGCTCCTACAATGAGCAGTTCTTC. The genes are TRBV24-1 and TRBJ2-1; 8 positions agree with TRBD1. The V gene's germline CDR1 is KGHDR and CDR2 SFDVKD. The CDR3 contains 15 residues. Unmatched junction bases numbered 2, after V lost 5 bases and J lost 0 bases.

A single count supports this clone. The chain couples TRBV28 to TRBJ1-5; 10 bases map to TRBD1. The CDR3 length is 16 residues. Germline V lookup: CDR1 MDHEN, CDR2 SYDVKM. V gave up 6 bases and J gave up 3 bases; unmatched junction bases: 8. This CDR3 is CASSPTGGTYNQPQHF. CDR3 bases: TGTGCCAGCAGCCCGACAGGGGGCACTTACAATCAGCCCCAGCATTTT.

The J gene is TRBJ2-4, the V gene TRBV19; 7 bases match TRBD1. The CDR3 has 17 residues. The germline CDR1 and CDR2 sequences are LNHDA and SQIVND (reference sequence). Trimming at V came to 7 bases and at J to 1 base, leaving 13 bases not matched to a gene. CDR3 sequence (DNA): TGTGCCAGTACCAATTCCCCACCGGGACAGGCCAAAAACATTCAGTACTTC. Translated: CASTNSPPGQAKNIQYF.

Details on this clone: Sequence at one end of the junction differs from germline and may be a read error. V and J are TRBV20-1 and TRBJ2-5; tentatively, D is TRBD2 (5 bases). The CDR3 sequence is 14 residues long. Looked up from germline, CDR1 is DFQATT and CDR2 is SNEGSKA (reference sequence). The CDR3 DNA reads TGCAGTGCTAGTCTCCCGGGGTCGTTAGAGGCCCAGTACTTC. Its translation is CSASLPGSLEAQYF.

This sequence joins TRBV3-1 (or the pseudogene TRBV3-2) and TRBJ1-3, with 7 positions matching TRBD1. This CDR3 region has 14 residues. Germline V gene sequence: CDR1 LGHDT, CDR2 YNNKEL (reference sequence). Germline trimming cut 6 bases from V and 4 bases from J; bases unmatched to any gene: 6. The CDR3 coding sequence is TGTGCCAGCAGTAAGACAGGGTCCGGAAACACCATATATTTT. Its protein is CASSKTGSGNTIYF.

This clone has a count of ten or more. The rearrangement links TRBV2 to TRBJ2-2, with 8 positions matching TRBD1. There are 21 residues in the CDR3. J lost 0 bases, V lost 5 bases, and 20 bases had no gene match. Germline CDR1 SNHLY, CDR2 FYNNEI. The CDR3 coding sequence is TGTGCCAGCAGTTACCCGTTTAGACAGGGGAGATTCCGAGCGAACACCGGGGAGCTGTTTTTT. Amino acids: CASSYPFRQGRFRANTGELFF.

The chain uses TRBV15 and TRBJ1-3; D gene unclear. CDR3 length: 15 amino acids. V shed 1 base and J shed 4 bases, with 11 bases lying between them. CDR1 is LNHNV and CDR2 is YYDKDF in the germline V gene (reference sequence). DNA for the CDR3: TGTGCCACCAGCAGAGTGCGAGGCTCGGGAAACACCATATATTTT. Protein: CATSRVRGSGNTIYF.

This sequence joins TRBV19 and TRBJ1-2; TRBD1 matches 8 bases. Germline loops: CDR1 LNHDA, CDR2 SQIVND (reference sequence). The CDR3 loop spans 13 amino acids. V lost 6 bases, J lost 4 bases, and 4 bases stayed unmatched. The CDR3 coding sequence is TGTGCCAGTAGCGCGGGACAGGCCTATGGCTACACCTTC. This codes for CASSAGQAYGYTF.